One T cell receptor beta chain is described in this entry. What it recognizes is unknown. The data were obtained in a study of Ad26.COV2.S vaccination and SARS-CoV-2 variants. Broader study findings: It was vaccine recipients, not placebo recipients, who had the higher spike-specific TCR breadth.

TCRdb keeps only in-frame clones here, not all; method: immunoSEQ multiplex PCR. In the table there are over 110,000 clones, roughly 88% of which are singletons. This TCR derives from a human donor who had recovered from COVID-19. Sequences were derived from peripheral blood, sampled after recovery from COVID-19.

The CDR3 nucleotides are TGCGCCAGCAGCCAAGATCATACAGCTGGGGATGAGCAGTTCTTC. Translation: CASSQDHTAGDEQFF. The J gene is TRBJ2-1, the V gene TRBV4-3; no firm D call. The CDR3 is made up of 15 amino acids. V shed 0 bases and J shed 8 bases, with 14 bases lying between them. CDR1 LGHNA and CDR2 YSLEER come from the germline V gene.